The T cell receptor (beta chain) under discussion was sequenced for a study of T cells in Graves' hyperthyroidism and ophthalmopathy. Study-wide results and caveats: A model of 13 V-J features distinguished ophthalmopathy from stable hyperthyroidism.

Amplification of TCR beta CDR3 regions used RNA as the template. HTBI primers were the set used in a first-round RT-PCR of the TCR CDR3. MiXCR was run by TCRdb on the multiplex PCR reads, yielding one entry per CDR3 protein. The data show a few hundred thousand distinct CDR3 sequences, with around 16% seen just once and approximately 3.5% held by the top ten. Many counts were recorded for this clonotype. Its antigen remains unidentified. Per germline, CDR1 SNHLY and CDR2 FYNNEI. The CDR3 runs to 14 residues. Germline trimming cut 11 bases from V and 2 bases from J; bases unmatched to any gene: 8. The sequenced material came from blood. The V call is TRBV2, the J call TRBJ2-3; 9 nucleotides match TRBD2. This clonotype was obtained from a woman in her 40s with Graves' ophthalmopathy. In DNA form, the CDR3 reads TGTGCCTCAGGAGGGACTAGCCCCACAGATACGCAGTATTTT. It encodes CASGGTSPTDTQYF.